Following are 2 T cell receptor beta chains from one sample sequenced in a study of T-cell memory formation after mild COVID-19. MiXCR, applied by TCRdb to the 5' RACE reads, yields one record per CDR3 protein. The data show roughly 150,000 distinct CDR3 sequences, about 14% seen once. The sample comprised PBMCs or a T cell subset sorted from them (not recorded which). The receptors stem from an adult woman who had mild COVID-19 (a few samples of this study predate the infection). Cell type and time point are not known.

CDR3: CSAAAGTPGSTDTQYF. The CDR3, as DNA: TGCAGTGCTGCCGCCGGGACCCCAGGCAGCACAGATACGCAGTATTTT. The rearrangement joins TRBV20-1 to TRBJ2-3; D is perhaps TRBD1 or TRBD2 (5 bases each). V shed 5 bases and J shed 0 bases, with 18 bases lying between them. Germline CDR1 reads DFQATT; CDR2 reads SNEGSKA (reference sequence). The CDR3 consists of 16 residues.

V and J are TRBV24-1 and TRBJ2-1; 11 nucleotides line up with TRBD2. J gave up 4 bases and V 2 bases, and 3 bases lay outside the gene matches. This CDR3 region has 16 residues. The V gene's germline CDR1 is KGHDR and CDR2 SFDVKD. The CDR3 protein is CATSDSGTSGYNEQFF. For the CDR3, the DNA is TGTGCCACCAGTGATTCCGGGACTAGCGGATACAATGAGCAGTTCTTC.